Included here is one T cell receptor (beta chain) sequence, with context. TCRdb keeps only in-frame clones here, not all; method: immunoSEQ multiplex PCR. The sample consists of approximately 200,000 clones, about 87% of them appearing once. The data stem from a study of blood T cell repertoires in COVID-19. The CDR3 is 16 residues long. The ends were cut back, 1 base at V and 0 bases at J, with 10 bases in the middle. The germline CDR1 and CDR2 sequences are SGHVS and FNYEAQ. The cohort comprised adults aged roughly 18 to 95 years residing in approximately 25 US areas. Clinical history as reported by participants underpinned cohort assignment.

Sequenced material: PBMCs or T cells enriched from blood (not recorded which). The rearrangement links TRBV7-6 to TRBJ1-3; D may be TRBD1 (6 bases). This TCR came from a man aged 25-40 years who had recovered from COVID-19. The CDR3 is CASSLGQANSGNTIYF. As DNA, the CDR3 is TGTGCCAGCAGCTTAGGACAGGCTAACTCTGGAAACACCATATATTTT.